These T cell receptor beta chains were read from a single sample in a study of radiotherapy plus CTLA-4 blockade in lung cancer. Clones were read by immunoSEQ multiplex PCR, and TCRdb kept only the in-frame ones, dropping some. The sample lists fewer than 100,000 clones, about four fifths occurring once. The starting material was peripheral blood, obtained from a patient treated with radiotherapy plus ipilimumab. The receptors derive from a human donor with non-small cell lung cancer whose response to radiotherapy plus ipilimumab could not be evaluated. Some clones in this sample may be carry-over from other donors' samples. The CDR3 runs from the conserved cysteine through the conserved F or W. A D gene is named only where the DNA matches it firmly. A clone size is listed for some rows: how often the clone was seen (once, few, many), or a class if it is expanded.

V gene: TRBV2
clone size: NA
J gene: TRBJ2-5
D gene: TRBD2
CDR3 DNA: TGTGCCAGCAGGACTAGCGGGGGGCAAGAGACCCAGTACTTC
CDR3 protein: CASRTSGGQETQYF

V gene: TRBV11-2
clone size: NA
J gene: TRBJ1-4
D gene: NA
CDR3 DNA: TGTGCCAGCAGCCATGGGGTTAGGGGGACTAATGAAAAACTGTTTTTT
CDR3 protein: CASSHGVRGTNEKLFF

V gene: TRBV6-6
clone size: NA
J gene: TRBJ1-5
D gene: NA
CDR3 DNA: TGTGCCAGCAGTTACTCGCCAGACTCGGAGAGTCAGCCCCAGCATTTT
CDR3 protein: CASSYSPDSESQPQHF

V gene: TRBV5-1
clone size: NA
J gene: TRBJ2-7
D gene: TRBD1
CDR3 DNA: TGCGCCAGCAGCTTAACGGGGACAGGGGAAGGGGAGCAGTACTTC
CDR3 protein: CASSLTGTGEGEQYF

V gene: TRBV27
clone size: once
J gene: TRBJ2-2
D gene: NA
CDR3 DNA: TGTGCCAGCAGCCCGGGGGGCAGTAACACCGGGGAGCTGTTTTTT
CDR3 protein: CASSPGGSNTGELFF

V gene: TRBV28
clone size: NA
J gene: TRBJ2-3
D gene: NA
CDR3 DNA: TGTGCCAGCAGTTGGGGCAGGGTAAAGACAGATACGCAGTATTTT
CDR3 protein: CASSWGRVKTDTQYF

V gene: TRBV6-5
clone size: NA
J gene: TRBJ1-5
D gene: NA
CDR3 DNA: TGTGCCAGCAGTCATGGACAGAACAATCAGCCCCAGCATTTT
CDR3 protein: CASSHGQNNQPQHF

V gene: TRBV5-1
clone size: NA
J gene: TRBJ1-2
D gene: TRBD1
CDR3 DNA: TGCGCCAGCAGCCGAACAGGGGCCCGGGGCTACACCTTC
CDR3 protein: CASSRTGARGYTF

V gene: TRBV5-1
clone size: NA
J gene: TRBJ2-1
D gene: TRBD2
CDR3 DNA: TGCGCCAGCAGCTTGGTTAGCGGGGGGGCTTACGGTGAGCAGTTCTTC
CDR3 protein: CASSLVSGGAYGEQFF

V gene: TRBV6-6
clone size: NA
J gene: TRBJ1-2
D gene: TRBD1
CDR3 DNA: TGTGCCAGCAGTGCCTTCGGGACAGGGGGGATCTATGGCTACACCTTC
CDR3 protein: CASSAFGTGGIYGYTF

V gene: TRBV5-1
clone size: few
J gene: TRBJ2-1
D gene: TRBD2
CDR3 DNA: TGCGCCAGCAGTTCAAGCGGGGGGGCCGGGTCTGTCCATGAGCAGTTCTTC
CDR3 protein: CASSSSGGAGSVHEQFF

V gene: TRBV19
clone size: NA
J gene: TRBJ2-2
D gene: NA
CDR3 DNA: TGTGCCAGTAGTAGCGGGACTCTGAACACCGGGGAGCTGTTTTTT
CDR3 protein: CASSSGTLNTGELFF

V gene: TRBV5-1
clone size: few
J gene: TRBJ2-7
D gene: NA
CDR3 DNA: TGCGCCAGCAGCTTCAAGGACACATTCTCCTACGAGCAGTACTTC
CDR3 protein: CASSFKDTFSYEQYF

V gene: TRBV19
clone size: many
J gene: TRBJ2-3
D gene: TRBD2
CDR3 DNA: TGTGCCAGTAGTATGAGCGGGGGGCTCACAGATACGCAGTATTTT
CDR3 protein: CASSMSGGLTDTQYF

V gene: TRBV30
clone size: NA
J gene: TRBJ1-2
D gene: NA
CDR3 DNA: TGTGCCTGGAGTGCCCCCGGGGGGAGTTATGGCTACACCTTC
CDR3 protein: CAWSAPGGSYGYTF

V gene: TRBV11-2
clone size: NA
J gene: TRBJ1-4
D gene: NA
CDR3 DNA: TGTGCCAGCAGCTTAGACCCGAGGGGGGAAAAACTGTTTTTT
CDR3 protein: CASSLDPRGEKLFF

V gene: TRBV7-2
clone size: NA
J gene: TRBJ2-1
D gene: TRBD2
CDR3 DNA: TGTGCCAGCAGCTACCTCCGACTAGCGGGGATTACTCAGTTCTTC
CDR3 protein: CASSYLRLAGITQFF

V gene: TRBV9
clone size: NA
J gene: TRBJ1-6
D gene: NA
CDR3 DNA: TGTGCCAGCAGCGTAGGAGGGGGATGGCCCCTCCACTTT
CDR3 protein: CASSVGGGWPLHF

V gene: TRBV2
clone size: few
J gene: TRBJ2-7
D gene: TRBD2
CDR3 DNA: TGTGCCAGCAGTTTTCGCGGGGGGCTGTACGAGCAGTACTTC
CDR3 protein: CASSFRGGLYEQYF

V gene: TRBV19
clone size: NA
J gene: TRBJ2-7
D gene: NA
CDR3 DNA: TGTGCCAGTAGTACCCCCGAGGGCTACGAGCAGTACTTC
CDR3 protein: CASSTPEGYEQYF

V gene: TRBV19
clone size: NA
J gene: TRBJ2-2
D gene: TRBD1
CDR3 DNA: TGTGCCAGTAGTTTAGGTGTAGACAGGGGAAGCCTCCGGGAGCTGTTTTTT
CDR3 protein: CASSLGVDRGSLRELFF

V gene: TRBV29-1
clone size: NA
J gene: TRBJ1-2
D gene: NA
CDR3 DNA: TGCAGCGTTGCATCGGGCAGGCGGGCGAACTATGGCTACACCTTC
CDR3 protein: CSVASGRRANYGYTF

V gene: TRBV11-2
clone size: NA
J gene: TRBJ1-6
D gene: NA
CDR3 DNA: TGTGCCAGCAGCTTAACAGTCCTGAGCTCCTATAATTCACCCCTCCACTTT
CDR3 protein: CASSLTVLSSYNSPLHF

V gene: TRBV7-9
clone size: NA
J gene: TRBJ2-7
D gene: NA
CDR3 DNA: TGTGCCAGCAGCCCTACGAACAGGGTCGACTCCTACGAGCAGTACTTC
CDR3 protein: CASSPTNRVDSYEQYF

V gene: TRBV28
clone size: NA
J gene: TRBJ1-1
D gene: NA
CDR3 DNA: TGTGCCAGCAGTTCCGTACCCCGAGTGTACCGGAACACTGAAGCTTTCTTT
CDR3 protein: CASSSVPRVYRNTEAFF

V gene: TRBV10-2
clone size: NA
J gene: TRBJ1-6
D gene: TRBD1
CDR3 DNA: TGCGCCAGCAGCTACGACAGGGGCCTTAGGAATTCACCCCTCCACTTT
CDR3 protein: CASSYDRGLRNSPLHF

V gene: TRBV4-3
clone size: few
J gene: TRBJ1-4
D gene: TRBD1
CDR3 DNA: TGCGCCAGCAGCCTACAGGGGGCGATGGGTGAAAAACTGTTTTTT
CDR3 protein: CASSLQGAMGEKLFF

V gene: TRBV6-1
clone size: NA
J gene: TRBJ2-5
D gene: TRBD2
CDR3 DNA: TGTGCCAGCAGTGAAGGGCGGCTAGCGGGGGGGCAGGGAGAGACCCAGTACTTC
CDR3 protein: CASSEGRLAGGQGETQYF

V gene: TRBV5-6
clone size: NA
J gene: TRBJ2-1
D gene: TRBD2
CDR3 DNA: TGTGCCAGCAGCTTCCGGGACTACCAAGAGCAGTTCTTC
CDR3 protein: CASSFRDYQEQFF

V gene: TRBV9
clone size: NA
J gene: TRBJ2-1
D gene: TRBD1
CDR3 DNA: TGTGCCAGCAGCGGGCCACAGGGGTCATCTTACAATGAGCAGTTCTTC
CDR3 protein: CASSGPQGSSYNEQFF

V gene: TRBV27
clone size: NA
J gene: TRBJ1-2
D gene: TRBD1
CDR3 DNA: TGTGCCAGCAGTCCTGGGGACAGGTATGGCTACACCTTC
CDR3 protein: CASSPGDRYGYTF

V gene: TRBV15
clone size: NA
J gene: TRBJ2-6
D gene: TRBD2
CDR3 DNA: TGTGCCACCAGCAGATTAGCGGGGGGCGCTGGGGCCAACGTCCTGACTTTC
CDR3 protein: CATSRLAGGAGANVLTF

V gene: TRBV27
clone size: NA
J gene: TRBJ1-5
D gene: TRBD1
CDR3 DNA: TGTGCCAGCAGTTTGGGACAGGGATATCAGCCCCAGCATTTT
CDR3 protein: CASSLGQGYQPQHF

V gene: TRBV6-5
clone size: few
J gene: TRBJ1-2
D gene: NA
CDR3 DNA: TGTGCCAGCAGTTATAGCCCTAGCCACTATGGCTACACCTTC
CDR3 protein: CASSYSPSHYGYTF

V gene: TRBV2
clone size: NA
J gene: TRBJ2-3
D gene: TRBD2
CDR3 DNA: TGTGCCAGCAGTGCTAACCACGGGGGGGCCGGAGATACGCAGTATTTT
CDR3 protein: CASSANHGGAGDTQYF

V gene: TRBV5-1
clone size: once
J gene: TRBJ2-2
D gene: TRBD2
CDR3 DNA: TGCGCCAGCAGCTTAGGACTAGGACAAGCCCTCGGGGAGCTGTTTTTT
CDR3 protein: CASSLGLGQALGELFF